This T cell receptor (beta chain) is from a study of vaccination and CD4 T cells after COVID-19. Looking at the study overall: The convalescents were made up of six males and four females, two of whom were Hispanic. The post-COVID samples were taken a median roughly 94 days after diagnosis, anywhere from 35 to 161.

As to treatment: roughly 10-day PBMC culture with coronavirus spike peptide pools or control peptides (ViraFEST assay). Unexposed donor CD4+ T cells predated the COVID-19 pandemic, collected 2011-2018. General observations from the study: Convalescent patient numbers were relatively low, with no early post-infection timepoints.

Cultured CD4+ T cells had their DNA profiled by the Oncomine TCR Beta short-read assay. It was from cultured CD4+ T cells that genomic DNA was extracted. Each CDR3 protein gets one entry after TCRdb re-called the PCR reads with MiXCR. The sample has about 7,800 distinct CDR3 sequences, approximately 39% seen once. With respect to this clonotype: Antigen specificity is unknown.

The V gene's germline CDR1 is MGHDK and CDR2 SYGVNS. The trim removed 4 bases at V and 2 bases at J, leaving 7 bases unmatched. This CDR3 comprises 16 residues. The rearrangement joins TRBV25-1 to TRBJ2-3; TRBD2 aligns across 9 bases. The sequence was obtained from a human donor in good health. The sequenced sample consisted of CD4+ T cells from blood, cultured in vitro. The CDR3 nucleotides read TGTGCCAGCAGTGGTATAGCGGGGGACTACACAGATACGCAGTATTTT. Translation gives CASSGIAGDYTDTQYF.